Sequencing of this T cell receptor beta chain was carried out in a study of blood T cell repertoires in COVID-19. V shed 6 bases and J shed 5 bases, with 13 bases lying between them. Germline V gene lookup returns CDR1 SGDLS and CDR2 YYNGEE. The CDR3 is made up of 13 amino acids. Produced via immunoSEQ multiplex PCR; TCRdb's table is partial and in-frame only. The repertoire holds about 150,000 clones, with approximately 92% as singletons. The V and J genes are TRBV9 and TRBJ2-3; D not certain. The receptor comes from a woman in her thirties or forties with acute or convalescent COVID-19. Material for sequencing was peripheral blood. CDR3 sequence: CASNLEVQDTQYF. The DNA of the CDR3 is TGTGCCAGCAACCTAGAGGTCCAAGATACGCAGTATTTT. Using reference TRBV9 and TRBJ2-3 for the parts outside the CDR3, the full variable domain is DSGVTQTPKHLITATGQRVTLRCSPRSGDLSVYWYQQSLDQGLQFLIQYYNGEERAKGNILERFSAQQFPDLHSELNLSSLELGDSALYFCASNLEVQDTQYFGPGTRLTVL.